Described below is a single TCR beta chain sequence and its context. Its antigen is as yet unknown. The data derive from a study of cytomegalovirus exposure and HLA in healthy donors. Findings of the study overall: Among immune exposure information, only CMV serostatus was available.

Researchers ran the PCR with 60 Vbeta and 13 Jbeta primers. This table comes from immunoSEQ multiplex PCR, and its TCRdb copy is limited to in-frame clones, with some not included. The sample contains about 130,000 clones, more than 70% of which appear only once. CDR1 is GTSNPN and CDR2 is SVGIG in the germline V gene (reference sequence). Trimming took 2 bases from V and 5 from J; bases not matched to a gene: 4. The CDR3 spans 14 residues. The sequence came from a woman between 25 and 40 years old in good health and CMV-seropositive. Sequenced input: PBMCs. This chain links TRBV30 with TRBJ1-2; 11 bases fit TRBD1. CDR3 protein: CAWSPGQGVYGYTF. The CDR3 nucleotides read TGTGCCTGGAGTCCGGGACAGGGGGTATATGGCTACACCTTC.